The subject of this entry is one TCR beta chain. This sample is part of a study of blood T cell repertoires in COVID-19. Study background: Samples representing acute and convalescent COVID-19 were sourced from the United States, Italy and Spain. The cDNA or gDNA used as material had been derived from T cells, B-cell-depleted T cells, or PBMCs.

V was trimmed by 2 bases and J by 3 bases, leaving 20 bases between them. Per germline, CDR1 MNHNS and CDR2 SASEGT. This CDR3 is 17 amino acids long. Methods used by the authors: Amplified reference gene primers provided the basis for estimating nucleated cell counts. Measured with immunoSEQ multiplex PCR; TCRdb has only the in-frame clones, and not every one. The DNA gave D and trimming, while V, J and clone size come from that table. Of 140,000 to 150,000 clones in the sample, 80% to 90% were seen once. The clonotype originates from a woman aged 50 to 65 with acute or convalescent COVID-19. Sequenced input: peripheral blood. The V call is TRBV6-1, the J call TRBJ2-7, with a possible D match to TRBD1 (5 bases). The chain's CDR3 is CASSESVQGLSSYEQYF. CDR3 nucleotides: TGTGCCAGCAGTGAATCTGTGCAGGGTCTTTCTAGCTACGAGCAGTACTTC.